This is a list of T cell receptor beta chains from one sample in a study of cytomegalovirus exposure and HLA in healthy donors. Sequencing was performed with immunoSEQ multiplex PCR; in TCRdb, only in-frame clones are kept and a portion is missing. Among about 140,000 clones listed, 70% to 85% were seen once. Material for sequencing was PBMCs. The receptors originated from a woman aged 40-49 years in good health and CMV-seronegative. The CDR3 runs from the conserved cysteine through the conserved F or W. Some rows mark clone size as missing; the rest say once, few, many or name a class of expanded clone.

CDR3 protein: CASSLMGSNTEAFF
clone size: few
V gene: TRBV7-3
J gene: TRBJ1-1

CDR3 protein: CASSARDRGRGIQETQYF
clone size: .
V gene: TRBV7-9
J gene: TRBJ2-5

CDR3 protein: CSVPGNNEQFF
clone size: .
V gene: TRBV29-1
J gene: TRBJ2-1

CDR3 protein: CASRTLSGRNSYNEQFF
clone size: few
V gene: TRBV5-6
J gene: TRBJ2-1

CDR3 protein: CASSFFFVTSGHSTDTQYF
clone size: .
V gene: TRBV11-2
J gene: TRBJ2-3

CDR3 protein: CASSPRQGAAYEQYF
clone size: .
V gene: TRBV6-6
J gene: TRBJ2-7

CDR3 protein: CASSVAGQGVSDTQYF
clone size: .
V gene: TRBV9
J gene: TRBJ2-3

CDR3 protein: CASSLVDRAYEQYF
clone size: .
V gene: TRBV5-1
J gene: .

CDR3 protein: CASGQGTYEQYF
clone size: few
V gene: TRBV7-9
J gene: TRBJ2-7

CDR3 protein: CATSSLATEGETQYF
clone size: once
V gene: TRBV5-4
J gene: TRBJ2-5

CDR3 protein: CASRTDRSGSWQYF
clone size: .
V gene: TRBV25-1
J gene: TRBJ2-7

CDR3 protein: CASSMSSASYEQYF
clone size: .
V gene: TRBV19
J gene: TRBJ2-7

CDR3 protein: CASSQDGVTQYF
clone size: .
V gene: TRBV7-2
J gene: TRBJ2-5

CDR3 protein: CASSLDPRVQSNYGYTF
clone size: .
V gene: TRBV11-2
J gene: TRBJ1-2

CDR3 protein: CASSPQRNQPQHF
clone size: .
V gene: TRBV7-2
J gene: TRBJ1-5

CDR3 protein: CASRLVGRGRAGELFF
clone size: once
V gene: TRBV7-2
J gene: TRBJ2-2

CDR3 protein: CASSRGQGNYGYTF
clone size: .
V gene: TRBV7-8
J gene: TRBJ1-2

CDR3 protein: CASSTGGGFNQPQHF
clone size: .
V gene: TRBV19
J gene: TRBJ1-5

CDR3 protein: CASSPRLISRGELFF
clone size: once
V gene: TRBV5-6
J gene: TRBJ2-2

CDR3 protein: CASSLGGSGGMSQPQHF
clone size: .
V gene: TRBV5-1
J gene: TRBJ1-5

CDR3 protein: CASSLASNYGHAAPDRANVLTF
clone size: .
V gene: TRBV7-7
J gene: TRBJ2-6

CDR3 protein: CAISELAGNTEAFF
clone size: .
V gene: TRBV10-3
J gene: TRBJ1-1

CDR3 protein: CASSSGGYEQYF
clone size: .
V gene: TRBV10-2
J gene: TRBJ2-7

CDR3 protein: CASSLIEFWGNSLFF
clone size: .
V gene: TRBV7-2
J gene: TRBJ2-2

CDR3 protein: CASSSQGSYNEQFF
clone size: once
V gene: TRBV7-9
J gene: TRBJ2-1

CDR3 protein: CASSIVGAGEQYF
clone size: .
V gene: TRBV19
J gene: TRBJ2-7

CDR3 protein: CASSLLTGYGEKLFF
clone size: .
V gene: TRBV5-4
J gene: TRBJ1-4

CDR3 protein: CASSLAGHLSYEQYF
clone size: .
V gene: TRBV11-2
J gene: TRBJ2-7

CDR3 protein: CASSSTGSNPYTF
clone size: .
V gene: TRBV6-5
J gene: TRBJ1-2

CDR3 protein: CASSQDYRGTGELFF
clone size: .
V gene: TRBV4-2
J gene: TRBJ2-2

CDR3 protein: CASRRLNEKLFF
clone size: .
V gene: TRBV2
J gene: TRBJ1-4

CDR3 protein: CASSQGGYLQETQYF
clone size: .
V gene: TRBV4-3
J gene: TRBJ2-5

CDR3 protein: CASSPPEGYGYTF
clone size: .
V gene: TRBV7-9
J gene: TRBJ1-2

CDR3 protein: CASSLSRGYNEQFF
clone size: .
V gene: TRBV27
J gene: TRBJ2-1

CDR3 protein: CASSLSSGSIEQFF
clone size: .
V gene: TRBV7-9
J gene: TRBJ2-1

CDR3 protein: CASSLKRQGDGELFF
clone size: few
V gene: TRBV7-6
J gene: TRBJ2-2

CDR3 protein: CASSQVGPYTGELFF
clone size: .
V gene: TRBV4-1
J gene: TRBJ2-2

CDR3 protein: CASSLYTGASYEQYF
clone size: .
V gene: TRBV28
J gene: TRBJ2-7

CDR3 protein: CASSPLTSGFKETQYF
clone size: .
V gene: TRBV5-1
J gene: TRBJ2-5

CDR3 protein: CASSTRGQGINYGYTF
clone size: .
V gene: TRBV19
J gene: TRBJ1-2

CDR3 protein: CASRTVFSGNTIYF
clone size: .
V gene: TRBV6-5
J gene: TRBJ1-3